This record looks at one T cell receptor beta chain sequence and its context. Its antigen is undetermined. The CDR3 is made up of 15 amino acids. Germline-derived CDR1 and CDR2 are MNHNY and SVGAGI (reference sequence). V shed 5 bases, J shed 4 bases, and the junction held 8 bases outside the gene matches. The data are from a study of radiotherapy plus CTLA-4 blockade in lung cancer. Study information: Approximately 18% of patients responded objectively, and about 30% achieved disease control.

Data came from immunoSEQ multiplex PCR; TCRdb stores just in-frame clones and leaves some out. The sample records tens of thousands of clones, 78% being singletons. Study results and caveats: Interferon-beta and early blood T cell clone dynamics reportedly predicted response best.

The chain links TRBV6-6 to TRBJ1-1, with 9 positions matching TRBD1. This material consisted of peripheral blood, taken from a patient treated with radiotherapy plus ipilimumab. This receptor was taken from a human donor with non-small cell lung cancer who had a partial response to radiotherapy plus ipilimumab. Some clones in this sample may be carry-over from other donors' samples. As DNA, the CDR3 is TGTGCCAGCAGTGATGACCGGGACAGGGTCACTGAAGCTTTCTTT. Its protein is CASSDDRDRVTEAFF.